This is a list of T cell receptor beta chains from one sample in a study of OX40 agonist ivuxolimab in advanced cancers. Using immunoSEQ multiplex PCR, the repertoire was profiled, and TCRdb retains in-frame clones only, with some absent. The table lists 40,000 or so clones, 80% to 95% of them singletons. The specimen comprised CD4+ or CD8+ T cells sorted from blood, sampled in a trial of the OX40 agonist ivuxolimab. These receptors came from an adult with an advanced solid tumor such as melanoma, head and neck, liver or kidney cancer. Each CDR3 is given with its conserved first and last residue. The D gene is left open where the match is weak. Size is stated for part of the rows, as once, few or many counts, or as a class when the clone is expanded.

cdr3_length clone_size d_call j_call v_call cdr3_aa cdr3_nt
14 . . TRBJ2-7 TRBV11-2 CASSLRDAHYEQYF TGTGCCAGCAGCTTACGGGACGCTCACTACGAGCAGTACTTC
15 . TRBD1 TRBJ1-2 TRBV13 CASSPSWTGEDGYTF TGTGCCAGCAGCCCCTCATGGACAGGCGAGGATGGCTACACCTTC
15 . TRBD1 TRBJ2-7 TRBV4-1 CASSQDRDRIYEQYF TGCGCCAGCAGCCAAGACCGGGACAGGATCTACGAGCAGTACTTC
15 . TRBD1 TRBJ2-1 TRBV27 CASSKGQPAYNEQFF TGTGCCAGCAGCAAGGGACAGCCCGCCTACAATGAGCAGTTCTTC
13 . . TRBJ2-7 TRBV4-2 CASSQAPLYEQYF TGTGCCAGCAGCCAGGCCCCTCTTTACGAGCAGTACTTC
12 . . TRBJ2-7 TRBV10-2 CASSGDAGKQYF TGCGCCAGCAGTGGCGACGCGGGAAAGCAGTACTTC
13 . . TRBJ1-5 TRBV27 CASSESKNQPQHF TGTGCCAGCAGCGAGTCCAAAAATCAGCCCCAGCATTTT
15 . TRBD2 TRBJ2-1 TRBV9 CASSVTSGSGNEQFF TGTGCCAGCAGCGTCACTAGCGGGAGTGGTAATGAGCAGTTCTTC
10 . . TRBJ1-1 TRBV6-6 CASGVAEAFF TGTGCCAGCGGAGTGGCTGAAGCTTTCTTT
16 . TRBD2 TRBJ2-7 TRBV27 CASSLSSGSLTYEQYF TGTGCCAGCAGTCTTTCTAGCGGGTCATTGACCTACGAGCAGTACTTC
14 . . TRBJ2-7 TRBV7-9 CASSLTETSYEQYF TGTGCCAGCAGCTTGACCGAAACCTCCTACGAGCAGTACTTC
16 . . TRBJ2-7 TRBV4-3 CASSQGVGGASYEQYF TGCGCCAGCAGCCAAGGGGTAGGGGGTGCTTCCTACGAGCAGTACTTC
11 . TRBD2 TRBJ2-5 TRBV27 CASSRGGTQYF TGTGCCAGCTCACGCGGGGGGACCCAGTACTTC
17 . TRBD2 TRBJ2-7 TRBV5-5 CASSLARTSGTLREQYF TGTGCCAGCAGCTTGGCCCGGACTAGCGGGACCCTGAGGGAGCAGTACTTC
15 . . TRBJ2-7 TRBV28 CASSLDPTTGYEQYF TGTGCCAGCAGTTTAGACCCCACCACGGGATACGAGCAGTACTTC
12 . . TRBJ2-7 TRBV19 CASSAGSYEQYF TGTGCCAGTAGTGCGGGGAGCTACGAGCAGTACTTC
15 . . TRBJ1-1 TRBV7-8 CASRKTSGAGTEAFF TGTGCCAGCAGGAAGACCTCAGGGGCCGGAACTGAAGCTTTCTTT
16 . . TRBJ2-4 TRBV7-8 CASSLGTASTKNIQYF TGTGCCAGCAGCTTAGGGACAGCATCTACCAAAAACATTCAGTACTTC
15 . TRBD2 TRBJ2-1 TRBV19 CATRAGLAEMDEQFF TGTGCCACCCGAGCGGGACTAGCGGAGATGGATGAGCAGTTCTTC
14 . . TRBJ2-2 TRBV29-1 CSVEDGGAYGELFF TGCAGCGTTGAAGATGGTGGGGCCTACGGGGAGCTGTTTTTT
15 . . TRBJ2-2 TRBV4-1 CASSQVRENTGELFF TGCGCCAGCAGCCAAGTGCGGGAGAACACCGGGGAGCTGTTTTTT
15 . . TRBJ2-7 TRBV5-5 CASSLTLGIVGEQYF TGTGCCAGCAGCTTAACTCTCGGGATTGTTGGCGAGCAGTACTTC
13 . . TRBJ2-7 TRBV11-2 CASSFGGSVEQYF TGTGCCAGCAGCTTCGGGGGTAGCGTCGAGCAGTACTTC
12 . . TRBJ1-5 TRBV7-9 CASAGWNQPQHF TGTGCCAGCGCCGGCTGGAATCAGCCCCAGCATTTT
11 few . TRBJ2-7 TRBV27 CASSYGLEQYF TGTGCCAGCAGTTACGGACTGGAGCAGTACTTC
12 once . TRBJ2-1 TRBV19 CASSIRWNEQFF TGTGCCAGTAGTATTAGGTGGAATGAGCAGTTCTTC
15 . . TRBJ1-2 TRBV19 CASSPYSENSYGYTF TGTGCCAGTAGCCCCTATTCGGAGAACTCCTATGGCTACACCTTC
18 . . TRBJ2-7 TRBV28 CASSRPARDTRRTYEQYF TGTGCCAGCAGCCGACCGGCCCGGGACACAAGAAGAACCTACGAGCAGTACTTC
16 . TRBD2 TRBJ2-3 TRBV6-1 CASSAAGGESTDTQYF TGTGCCAGCAGTGCCGCCGGGGGGGAGAGCACAGATACGCAGTATTTT
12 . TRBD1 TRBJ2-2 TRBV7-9 CANGQGAGELFF TGTGCCAATGGACAGGGGGCCGGGGAGCTGTTTTTT
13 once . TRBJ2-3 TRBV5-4 CAIREHGIDTQYF TGTGCCATCAGGGAGCATGGCATAGATACGCAGTATTTT
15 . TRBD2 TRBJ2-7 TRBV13 CASSLDVAGIYEQYF TGTGCCAGCAGCCTGGATGTAGCGGGAATCTACGAGCAGTACTTC
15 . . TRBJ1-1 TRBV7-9 CASSLVALENTEAFF TGTGCCAGCAGCTTAGTAGCACTTGAGAACACTGAAGCTTTCTTT
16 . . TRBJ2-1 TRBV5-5 CASSDPGQSSYNEQFF TGTGCCAGCAGCGACCCCGGGCAGAGCTCCTACAATGAGCAGTTCTTC
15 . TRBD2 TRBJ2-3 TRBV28 CASSSGTRSTDTQYF TGTGCCAGCAGCTCCGGGACTAGAAGCACAGATACGCAGTATTTT
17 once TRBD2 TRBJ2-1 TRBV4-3 CASSQDAAGGGYNEQFF TGCGCCAGCAGCCAAGATGCAGCCGGGGGGGGCTACAATGAGCAGTTCTTC
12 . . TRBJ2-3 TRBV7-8 CASMWFADTQYF TGTGCCAGCATGTGGTTCGCAGATACGCAGTATTTT
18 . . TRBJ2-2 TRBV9 CASSSRGGSPPNTGELFF TGTGCCAGCAGCTCGAGGGGTGGCTCCCCGCCGAACACCGGGGAGCTGTTTTTT
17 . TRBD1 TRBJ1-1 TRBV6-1 CASSGSDREFWNTEAFF TGTGCCAGCAGTGGCTCGGACAGGGAGTTCTGGAACACTGAAGCTTTCTTT
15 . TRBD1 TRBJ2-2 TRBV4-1 CASSEGTGVIGELFF TGCGCCAGCAGCGAGGGGACAGGCGTTATCGGGGAGCTGTTTTTT
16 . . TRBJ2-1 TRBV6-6 CASSYSQDSAYNEQFF TGTGCCAGCAGTTACTCCCAGGACTCCGCCTACAATGAGCAGTTCTTC
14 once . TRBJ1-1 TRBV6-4 CASSDSSGGAEAFF TGTGCCAGCAGTGACTCGAGTGGAGGCGCTGAAGCTTTCTTT
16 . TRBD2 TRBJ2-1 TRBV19 CASSIDSGLALDEQFF TGTGCCAGTAGTATAGATTCGGGACTAGCTCTGGATGAGCAGTTCTTC
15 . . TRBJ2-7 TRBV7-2 CASGGYRVATYEQYF TGTGCCAGCGGAGGGTATCGGGTTGCAACCTACGAGCAGTACTTC
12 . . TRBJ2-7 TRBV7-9 CASSLTSYEQYF TGTGCCAGCAGCCTGACTAGCTACGAGCAGTACTTC
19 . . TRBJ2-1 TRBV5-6 CASSSRDSASSSSYNEQFF TGTGCCAGCAGCTCCCGGGACTCGGCGTCCTCGAGCTCCTACAATGAGCAGTTCTTC
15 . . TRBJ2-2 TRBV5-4 CASRTSRGGTGELFF TGTGCCAGCAGGACTTCTCGAGGGGGCACCGGGGAGCTGTTTTTT
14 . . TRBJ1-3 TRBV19 CASNRGVSGNTIYF TGTGCCAGTAATCGAGGCGTCTCTGGAAACACCATATATTTT
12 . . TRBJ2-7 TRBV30 CAWSAFSYEQYF TGTGCCTGGAGTGCTTTTTCCTACGAGCAGTACTTC
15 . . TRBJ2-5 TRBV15 CATSRDPITQETQYF TGTGCCACCAGCAGAGATCCGATCACCCAAGAGACCCAGTACTTC
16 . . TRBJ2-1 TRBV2 CASPGSSGAASGEQFF TGTGCCAGCCCCGGCAGTTCGGGAGCCGCCTCGGGGGAGCAGTTCTTC
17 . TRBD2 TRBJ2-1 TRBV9 CASSVGGGLAGTNEQFF TGTGCCAGCAGCGTAGGAGGGGGACTAGCGGGGACCAATGAGCAGTTCTTC
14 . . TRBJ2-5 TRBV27 CASTPNGPWQTQYF TGTGCCAGCACCCCGAACGGCCCGTGGCAGACCCAGTACTTC
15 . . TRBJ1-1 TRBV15 CATSRDRGLNTEAFF TGTGCCACCAGCAGAGATCGGGGACTGAACACTGAAGCTTTCTTT
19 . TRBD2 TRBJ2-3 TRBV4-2 CASSQNDLAGSGIGNTQYF TGTGCCAGCAGCCAAAATGACCTAGCGGGAAGCGGTATTGGGAATACGCAGTATTTT